The clone carrying this T cell receptor beta chain is labeled medium-sized (0.01 to 0.1%). The sorted Tregs were CD4+CD25+CD127-/low cells. Germline CDR1 and CDR2: LGHNA and YNFKEQ. The CDR3 runs 15 residues. Trimming took 1 base from V and 5 from J, leaving 11 bases between them. TCRdb independently ran MiXCR on the 5' RACE reads; one entry per CDR3 protein. The data show 9,000 to 10,000 distinct CDR3 sequences, 14% seen once. The specimen sequenced was Tregs sorted from blood. This chain links TRBV4-2 with TRBJ2-2, with D unresolved. The sequence derives from a female donor with breast cancer. Here the CDR3 DNA reads TGTGCCAGCAGCCAAGGATTGGTTGGAACCGGGGAGCTGTTTTTT. Its translation is CASSQGLVGTGELFF.